The rows below give T cell receptor beta chains drawn from one sample of a study of cytomegalovirus exposure and HLA in healthy donors. Profiled with immunoSEQ multiplex PCR; TCRdb holds only in-frame clones, not every one. The sample has 100,000 to 150,000 clones; approximately 75% are singletons. What was sequenced was PBMCs. These TCRs come from a male donor in good health and CMV-seronegative. Each CDR3 is given with its conserved first and last residue. The D gene is left open where the match is weak. Clone size is shown for a subset of rows, as once, few, many or a class of expanded clone.

D gene	J gene	V gene	CDR3 length	clone size	CDR3 protein	CDR3 DNA
TRBD2	TRBJ2-7	TRBV5-1	14	.	CASSSPSGGYEQYF	TGCGCCAGCTCCTCCCCCAGCGGGGGCTACGAGCAGTACTTC
TRBD2	TRBJ2-3	TRBV7-2	12	.	CANGGAGDTQYF	TGTGCCAACGGGGGGGCCGGAGATACGCAGTATTTT
.	TRBJ2-2	TRBV4-3	16	many	CASSQGVKRATGELFF	TGCGCCAGCAGCCAAGGGGTTAAGCGGGCCACCGGGGAGCTGTTTTTT
.	TRBJ2-3	TRBV5-1	13	.	CASSSPSTDTQYF	TGCGCCAGCAGCTCCCCAAGCACAGATACGCAGTATTTT
TRBD2	TRBJ2-3	TRBV5-1	16	.	CASSLASGGTTDTQYF	TGCGCCAGCAGCTTGGCCAGCGGGGGGACCACAGATACGCAGTATTTT
.	TRBJ2-6	TRBV19	16	few	CASRESAYSGANVLTF	TGTGCCAGTAGGGAGAGTGCTTACTCTGGGGCCAACGTCCTGACTTTC
.	TRBJ2-7	TRBV15	13	.	CATSRAEGGEQYF	TGTGCCACCAGCAGAGCCGAGGGGGGGGAGCAGTACTTC
TRBD2	TRBJ2-3	TRBV11-2	17	.	CASSLRGLAGLTDTQYF	TGTGCCAGCAGCTTAAGGGGACTAGCGGGGCTCACAGATACGCAGTATTTT
TRBD2	TRBJ2-5	TRBV5-1	15	.	CASSGGGGREETQYF	TGCGCCAGCAGCGGGGGGGGAGGGCGCGAAGAGACCCAGTACTTC
TRBD1	TRBJ2-5	TRBV5-1	14	.	CASSPGTGSETQYF	TGCGCCAGCAGCCCCGGGACAGGGAGCGAGACCCAGTACTTC
.	TRBJ2-3	TRBV19	15	.	CASSIVLGVTDTQYF	TGTGCCAGTAGTATCGTCCTAGGGGTCACAGATACGCAGTATTTT
.	TRBJ1-2	TRBV5-1	14	.	CASSLTGTLYGYTF	TGCGCCAGCAGCTTGACAGGGACCCTCTATGGCTACACCTTC
.	TRBJ2-7	TRBV4-1	14	few	CASSQDRGGDEQYF	TGCGCCAGCAGCCAAGACAGGGGCGGAGACGAGCAGTACTTC
TRBD1	TRBJ2-6	TRBV30	15	.	CALDRSVSGANVLTF	TGTGCCTTGGACAGGAGTGTCTCTGGGGCCAACGTCCTGACTTTC